What follows is one T cell receptor (beta chain) and its context. TCRdb's table, derived via immunoSEQ multiplex PCR, lists solely in-frame clones and lacks some. This sample carries tens of thousands of clones, roughly 90% of them seen once, and the ten largest clones take around a tenth. The germline V gene encodes CDR1 SGHRS and CDR2 YFSETQ. Trimming at V came to 2 bases and at J to 3 bases, leaving 4 bases not matched to a gene. This CDR3 comprises 14 residues. The sample is drawn from a study of T cell changes during pregnancy in multiple sclerosis. The chain employs TRBV5-1 and TRBJ2-7, with 8 positions matching TRBD2. Specimen: peripheral blood, collected after pregnancy. This receptor was identified in a female donor in good health, enrolled as a control in a pregnancy study. Here the CDR3 DNA reads TGCGCCAGCAGCTTAGATGCGGGGGGCTACGAGCAGTACTTC. Translated, it gives CASSLDAGGYEQYF.